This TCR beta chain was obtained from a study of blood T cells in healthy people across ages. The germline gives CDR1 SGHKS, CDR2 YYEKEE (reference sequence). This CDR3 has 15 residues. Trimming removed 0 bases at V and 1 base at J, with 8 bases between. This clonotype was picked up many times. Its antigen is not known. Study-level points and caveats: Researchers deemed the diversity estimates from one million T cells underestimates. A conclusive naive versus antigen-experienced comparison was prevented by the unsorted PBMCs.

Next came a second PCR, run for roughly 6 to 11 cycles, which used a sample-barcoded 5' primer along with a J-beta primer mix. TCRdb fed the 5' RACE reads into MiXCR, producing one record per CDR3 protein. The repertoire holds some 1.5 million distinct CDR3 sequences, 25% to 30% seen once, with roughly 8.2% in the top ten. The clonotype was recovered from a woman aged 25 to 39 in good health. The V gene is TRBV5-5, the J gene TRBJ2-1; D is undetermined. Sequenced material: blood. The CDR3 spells CASSLVTGSYNEQFF. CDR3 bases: TGTGCCAGCAGCTTGGTTACCGGTTCCTACAATGAGCAGTTCTTC.